These T cell receptor beta chains were read from a single sample in a study of T cell repertoires in cytomegalovirus infection. These TCRs are of unknown antigen specificity. TCRdb used MiXCR to reprocess the reads, holding one entry per CDR3 protein. Altogether fewer than 950,000 distinct CDR3 sequences are present, 32% being singletons, with the ten largest covering about an eighth. The material was cultured CD8+ T cells from PBMCs, obtained from culture after CMV antigen stimulation. The receptors derive from a human donor in good health (CMV status not recorded). Some clones in this sample may be carry-over from other donors' samples. CDR3s include the opening cysteine and the closing phenylalanine or tryptophan. D genes are given only for firm matches. A clone size is listed for some rows: how often the clone was seen (once, few, many), or a class if it is expanded.

cdr3_nt cdr3_aa j_call clone_size v_call d_call
TGTGCCACCCGATATCTTACAGGGACCTACGAGCAGTACTTC CATRYLTGTYEQYF TRBJ2-7 few TRBV24-1 NA
TGTGCCAGCCAGGGGACGCGGACAGGGGTGATTCAGCCCCAGCATTTT CASQGTRTGVIQPQHF TRBJ1-5 NA TRBV19 TRBD1
TGCGCCAGCAGCCAAGAGGCCCCCGGGGGGCCTAACAATGAGCAGTTCTTC CASSQEAPGGPNNEQFF TRBJ2-1 NA TRBV4-1 NA
TGTGCCAGCAGCATGTGGTCCGGTGCTTCTAGAGAGACCCAGTACTTC CASSMWSGASRETQYF TRBJ2-5 NA TRBV5-4 NA
TGTGCCAGCAGCCATATGGGTACTAACTATGGCTACACCTTC CASSHMGTNYGYTF TRBJ1-2 NA TRBV3-1 NA
TGTGCCAGTAGTATGAAGGGCTGGGGGACTGAAGCTTTCTTT CASSMKGWGTEAFF TRBJ1-1 NA TRBV19 NA
TGTGCCACTTCGGGACAGTCCTACGAGCAGTACTTC CATSGQSYEQYF TRBJ2-7 NA TRBV6-5 TRBD1
TGTGCCAGCAGCTTACCGACAGGGGAGGTAGACTATGGCTACACCTTC CASSLPTGEVDYGYTF TRBJ1-2 many TRBV7-2 TRBD1
TGTGCCAGTAGTCCTCGGACAGGTACTAAATCAGTCCTCCACTTT CASSPRTGTKSVLHF TRBJ1-6 many TRBV19 TRBD1
TGCAGTGCTGGGGACAGGGGGCTGAGTCAGCCCCAGCATTTT CSAGDRGLSQPQHF TRBJ1-5 many TRBV20-1 TRBD1
TGTGCCAGCAGCTTAGGACTAGCGGACAGGGGTGAGACCCAGTACTTC CASSLGLADRGETQYF TRBJ2-5 many TRBV7-9 NA
TGTGCCACCAGTGATGGCTTCAATGAGCAGTTCTTC CATSDGFNEQFF TRBJ2-1 few TRBV24-1 NA
TGTGCCGGGATGGGCCAGCCGAACACTGAAGCTTTCTTT CAGMGQPNTEAFF TRBJ1-1 NA TRBV14 NA
TGTGCCAGCAGCAACCGGGACAGTAACAATGAGCAGTTCTTC CASSNRDSNNEQFF TRBJ2-1 NA TRBV7-9 TRBD1
TGCAGTGCTGGGACTAGCGGTGAGCAGTTCTTC CSAGTSGEQFF TRBJ2-1 NA TRBV20-1 TRBD2
TGTGCCAGCAGTCATAACAGGGCCGGGGAGCTGTTTTTT CASSHNRAGELFF TRBJ2-2 NA TRBV6-2/TRBV6-3 NA
TGTGCCAGCAGCTCACTATACACTGAAGCTTTCTTT CASSSLYTEAFF TRBJ1-1 many TRBV6-5 NA
TGTGCCAGCAGCTTTAACATACTGGACAGCGGTCAGCCCCAGCATTTT CASSFNILDSGQPQHF TRBJ1-5 NA TRBV7-2 NA
TGTGCCAGCAGCCTCTCCCCGCCCGCGGGGCCATCCAATGAGCAGTTCTTC CASSLSPPAGPSNEQFF TRBJ2-1 NA TRBV11-3 NA
TGTGCCACCAGCAAAGGGGACACGGAAAACGATAGTTACACCTTC CATSKGDTENDSYTF TRBJ1-2 once TRBV15 NA
TGTGCCAGCAGACGAACCGGGACAGGCTATGGCTACACCTTC CASRRTGTGYGYTF TRBJ1-2 few TRBV7-9 TRBD1